The 13 T cell receptor beta chains below come from one sample, sequenced in a study of T cell repertoires in cytomegalovirus infection. In TCRdb, the reads were re-called with MiXCR into one record per CDR3 protein. The sample yields 630,000 or so distinct CDR3 sequences, 20% to 25% seen once. The sample consisted of CD8+ T cells from PBMCs. These receptor sequences come from a human donor in good health (CMV status not recorded). Some clones in this sample may be carry-over from other donors' samples.

J is TRBJ2-2 and V is TRBV29-1; D gene ambiguous. V was pared by 3 bases and J by 2 bases, with 13 bases between. The CDR3 consists of 15 residues. Germline assignment: CDR1 SQVTM and CDR2 ANQGSEA. The CDR3 region is CSVEIRRPNTGELFF. CDR3 nucleotides: TGCAGCGTTGAGATCAGGAGACCAAACACCGGGGAGCTGTTTTTT.

The chain links TRBV20-1 to TRBJ1-2; no clear D gene. Germline-derived CDR1 and CDR2 are DFQATT and SNEGSKA (reference sequence). V was cut by 6 bases and J by 8 bases, with 22 bases left in between. CDR3 length: 14 residues. CDR3 sequence (DNA): TGCAGTGCCCCTACATACGCTCCCTCCAGAGGCTACACCTTC. Its translation: CSAPTYAPSRGYTF.

This clonotype was seen a handful of times. The V and J genes are TRBV6-6 and TRBJ2-7; 7 bases fit TRBD1. Germline trimming cut 4 bases from V and 0 bases from J; bases unmatched to any gene: 6. The CDR3 has 15 residues. CDR1 and CDR2 (germline): MNHNY, SVGAGI (reference sequence). The CDR3 is CASSFRDSYSYEQYF. The CDR3 DNA sequence: TGTGCCAGCAGTTTCCGGGACAGCTACTCCTACGAGCAGTACTTC.

The rearrangement links TRBV15 to TRBJ1-5; D is unclear. Per germline, CDR1 LNHNV and CDR2 YYDKDF (reference sequence). Trimming cost V 0 bases and J 0 bases, with 9 bases left between them. This CDR3 is 16 amino acids long. This chain's CDR3 is CATSRDVLGSNQPQHF. The CDR3 nucleotides are TGTGCCACCAGCAGAGACGTCCTGGGTAGCAATCAGCCCCAGCATTTT.

The chain uses TRBV15 and TRBJ1-5, with D possibly TRBD1 on 6 matching bases. The CDR3 spans 15 residues. Germline V gene data show CDR1 as LNHNV and CDR2 as YYDKDF (reference sequence). V lost 8 bases, J lost 1 base, and 15 bases lay in between. The chain's CDR3 is CATEEQGKSNQPQHF. CDR3 nucleotides: TGTGCCACCGAAGAACAGGGTAAAAGCAATCAGCCCCAGCATTTT.

This clonotype was seen only a few times. CDR3 sequence: CASSPPGVYEQYV. In nucleotides, the CDR3 is TGTGCCAGCAGTCCCCCGGGAGTTTACGAGCAGTACGTC. The chain has TRBV6-2 or TRBV6-3 and TRBJ2-7; tentative D call: TRBD2 (6 bases). With 5 bases removed from V and 4 bases from J, the gap between germline ends came to 12 bases. Germline V gene lookup returns CDR1 MNHEY and CDR2 SVGEGT. This CDR3 is 13 amino acids long.

The genes are TRBV10-3 and TRBJ1-1; D remains ambiguous. The CDR3 is 16 residues long. Trimming took 8 bases from V and 3 from J, leaving 22 bases between them. CDR1 is ENHRY and CDR2 is SYGVKD in the germline V gene. CDR3 amino acids: CAIASPGGLVDTEAFF. The CDR3 DNA reads TGTGCCATCGCCTCGCCCGGAGGGCTGGTTGACACTGAAGCTTTCTTT.

The chain employs TRBV6-1 and TRBJ2-5; D is tentatively TRBD1 or TRBD2 (5 bases each). Trimming left V 5 bases short and J 5 bases short, with 15 bases between. This CDR3 spans 14 amino acids. Germline CDR1 and CDR2: MNHNS and SASEGT. CDR3 DNA sequence: TGTGCCAGCAGTTTAACGGGGCCTACTGAGACCCAGTACTTC. Protein product: CASSLTGPTETQYF.

This clonotype was counted many times. The J gene is TRBJ2-1, the V gene TRBV7-2; unclear D gene. The CDR3 covers 16 residues. V was trimmed by 5 bases and J by 5 bases, leaving 19 bases between them. Germline V gene lookup returns CDR1 SGHTA and CDR2 FQGNSA. The CDR3 loop is CASSLNSIRGDNEQFF. The DNA of the CDR3 is TGTGCCAGCAGCCTCAATTCAATTCGTGGTGACAATGAGCAGTTCTTC. The full variable domain, rest sourced from reference TRBV7-2 and TRBJ2-1, is GAGVSQSPSNKVTEKGKDVELRCDPISGHTALYWYRQSLGQGLEFLIYFQGNSAPDKSGLPSDRFSAERTGGSVSTLTIQRTQQEDSAVYLCASSLNSIRGDNEQFFGPGTRLTVL.

The chain recombines TRBV23-1 with TRBJ2-7, with D perhaps matching TRBD1 (6 bases). TRBV23-1 is noted as an ORF with a role that remains uncertain. V gave up 0 bases and J gave up 2 bases, with 14 bases separating them. The CDR3 spans 16 residues. The CDR3 DNA sequence: TGCGCCAGCAGTCAATCGGGGAACAGGGTCACCTACGAGCAGTACGTC. Its translation is CASSQSGNRVTYEQYV.

A single count supports this clonotype. A much larger clone lies a single base off, so this may be a read error. This chain uses TRBV28 with TRBJ2-7, with D possibly being TRBD1 (6 bases). The CDR3 has 17 amino acids. The germline gives CDR1 MDHEN, CDR2 SYDVKM. The CDR3 nucleotides are TGTGCCAGCAGTTTGAGTCAGGGGACCATAAGCTCCTACAAGCAGTACGTC. This codes for CASSLSQGTISSYKQYV.

The V call is TRBV6-2 or TRBV6-3, the J call TRBJ1-2, with TRBD1 as a possible D gene (5 bases). The CDR3 has 15 residues. Trimming left V 2 bases short and J 4 bases short, with 14 bases between. Germline assignment: CDR1 MNHEY and CDR2 SVGEGT. The CDR3 protein is CASSYPLDTSYGYTF. The DNA for the CDR3 is TGTGCCAGCAGTTACCCCTTGGACACCAGCTATGGCTACACCTTC.

There are many counts of this clonotype. The CDR3 nucleotides are TGTGCCAGCAGCTTTTCAGGTCGACTAGCGGGGAGCTACAATGAGCAGTTCTTC. This encodes CASSFSGRLAGSYNEQFF. The rearrangement uses TRBV11-3 and TRBJ2-1; TRBD2 matches at 11 bases. The trim removed 3 bases at V and 3 bases at J, leaving 10 bases unmatched. The CDR3 runs 18 residues. Germline values: CDR1 SGHNT, CDR2 YENEEA. Drawing the rest from reference TRBV11-3 and TRBJ2-1, the complete variable domain is EAGVVQSPRYKIIEKKQPVAFWCNPISGHNTLYWYLQNLGQGPELLIRYENEEAVDDSQLPKDRFSAERLKGVDSTLKIQPAELGDSAVYLCASSFSGRLAGSYNEQFFGPGTRLTVL.